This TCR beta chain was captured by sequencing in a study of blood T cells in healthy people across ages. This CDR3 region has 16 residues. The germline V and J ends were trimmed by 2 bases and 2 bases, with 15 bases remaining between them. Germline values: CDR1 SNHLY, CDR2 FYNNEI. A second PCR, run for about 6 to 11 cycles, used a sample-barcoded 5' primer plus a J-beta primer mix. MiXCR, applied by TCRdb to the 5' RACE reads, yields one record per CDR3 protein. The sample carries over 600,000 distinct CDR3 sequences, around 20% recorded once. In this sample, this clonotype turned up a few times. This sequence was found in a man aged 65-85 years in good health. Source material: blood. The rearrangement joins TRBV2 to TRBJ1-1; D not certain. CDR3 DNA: TGTGCCAGCAGTGAAACCGAGCGACAACTTAACACTGAAGCTTTCTTT. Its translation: CASSETERQLNTEAFF.